Listed below are T cell receptor beta chains from one sample, sequenced in a study of blood T cell repertoires in COVID-19. Clones were read by immunoSEQ multiplex PCR, and TCRdb kept only the in-frame ones, dropping some. The sample comprises some 77,000 clones, roughly 80% of which are singletons, and 28% rests with the top ten. Sequencing was carried out using peripheral blood. The receptors here all came from a man between 65 and 79 years old with acute or convalescent COVID-19. Each CDR3 is given with its conserved first and last residue. A D gene is named only where the DNA matches it firmly. Clone sizes are given selectively: once, few, many, or a class where the clone is expanded.

-	TRBV9	TRBJ2-5	TRBD1	TGTGCCAGCAGCGTGGGGGACAGACTACAAGAGACCCAGTACTTC	CASSVGDRLQETQYF
-	TRBV30	TRBJ1-6	-	TGTGCCTGGAGAAAAGGGAGTGGATCACCCCTCCACTTT	CAWRKGSGSPLHF
-	TRBV28	TRBJ1-1	TRBD1	TGTGCCAGCAGACCTAACAGGGGAAAGAACACTGAAGCTTTCTTT	CASRPNRGKNTEAFF
few	TRBV10-3	TRBJ2-7	-	TGTGCCATCAGGACAGATCCAGGGACTGAACTTTACGAGCAGTACTTC	CAIRTDPGTELYEQYF
-	TRBV28	TRBJ1-3	-	TGTGCCAGCAGTTCTCGAGGGCCTGGAAACACCATATATTTT	CASSSRGPGNTIYF
few	TRBV5-6	TRBJ1-1	-	TGTGCCAGCAGCTTGGTGGGGGGTACCATCTCAAGCACTGAAGCTTTCTTT	CASSLVGGTISSTEAFF
-	TRBV25-1	TRBJ2-2	-	TGTGCCAGCAGTGAATCGGAGGTTACGAACACCGGGGAGCTGTTTTTT	CASSESEVTNTGELFF
-	TRBV6-5	TRBJ2-2	TRBD2	TGTGCCAGCCGGACTAGCGGCAACACCGGGGAGCTGTTTTTT	CASRTSGNTGELFF
-	TRBV19	TRBJ1-2	-	TGTGCCAGTAGTCCCGGGACACATGTTTATGGCTACACCTTC	CASSPGTHVYGYTF
-	TRBV10-1	TRBJ2-7	TRBD2	TGCGCCAGCAGTCCCGGGCTAGCGGGAAACGAGCAGTACTTC	CASSPGLAGNEQYF
once	TRBV28	TRBJ1-3	-	TGTGCCAGCAGCCTTCTGAGGGATCCCAATGGAAACACCATATATTTT	CASSLLRDPNGNTIYF
-	TRBV28	TRBJ1-2	-	TGTGCCAGCAGTACACCCGGGACTTATTATGGCTACACCTTC	CASSTPGTYYGYTF
-	TRBV6-6	TRBJ1-2	-	TGTGCCAGCAGAATCGGGTATGACTATGGCTACACCTTC	CASRIGYDYGYTF
-	TRBV6-5	TRBJ2-1	TRBD1	TGTGCCAGTACAAGGGACAGACTTAACAATGAGCAGTTCTTC	CASTRDRLNNEQFF
-	TRBV3-1/TRBV3-2	TRBJ2-7	TRBD2	TGTGCCAGCAGTTGGATTAGCGGGAGTGACGAGCAGTACTTC	CASSWISGSDEQYF
-	TRBV7-2	TRBJ2-7	-	TGTGCCAGCAGCTTAGGGTCAACCTTCCGCGGCGAGCAGTACTTC	CASSLGSTFRGEQYF
-	TRBV3-1/TRBV3-2	TRBJ1-5	-	TGTGCCAGCAGCCAAGGACAGGCGCCCAATCAGCCCCAGCATTTT	CASSQGQAPNQPQHF
-	TRBV28	TRBJ1-1	TRBD1	TGTGCCAGCAGTTTACCAAGGACAGGGGACATGAACACTGAAGCTTTCTTT	CASSLPRTGDMNTEAFF
-	TRBV13	TRBJ2-7	TRBD1	TGTGCCAGCAGCCAAGGGCAGGGGGCCTACGAGCAGTACTTC	CASSQGQGAYEQYF
-	TRBV19	TRBJ2-3	TRBD1	TGTGCCTCGAAAGGGACAGACACAGATACGCAGTATTTT	CASKGTDTDTQYF
-	TRBV9	TRBJ2-6	-	TGTGCCAGCAGCCCGTCTGGGGCCAACGTCCTGACTTTC	CASSPSGANVLTF
-	TRBV5-4	TRBJ2-3	-	TGTGCCAGCAGCTTGGTCGGCACAGATACGCAGTATTTT	CASSLVGTDTQYF
-	TRBV7-6	TRBJ1-1	-	TGTGCCAGCAGCTCACCAGCGGGGCCACGCACTGAAGCTTTCTTT	CASSSPAGPRTEAFF
-	TRBV5-4	TRBJ2-3	-	TGTGCCAGCAGCTCTAGCACAGATACGCAGTATTTT	CASSSSTDTQYF
-	TRBV6-2/TRBV6-3	TRBJ1-1	-	TGTGCCAGCAGTTTAGGAGGGGCGTCGAACACTGAAGCTTTCTTT	CASSLGGASNTEAFF
few	TRBV28	TRBJ1-1	TRBD1	TGTGCCAGCAGTCCCGGGACAGGGGTGACTGAAGCTTTCTTT	CASSPGTGVTEAFF
-	TRBV28	TRBJ2-1	TRBD1	TGTGCCAGCAGTTCTGAAGCCGGGACAGTATCCTACAATGAGCAGTTCTTC	CASSSEAGTVSYNEQFF
-	TRBV29-1	TRBJ1-2	-	TGCAGCATATTAGCCGGGCCCCAGGCCCAGGGTCGTGGCTACACCTTC	CSILAGPQAQGRGYTF
-	TRBV28	TRBJ1-1	TRBD1	TGTGCCAGCAGAAACACAGGGGGCACTGAAGCTTTCTTT	CASRNTGGTEAFF
-	TRBV13	TRBJ2-7	TRBD2	TGTGCCAGCAGCGGAGGGGCGGGGGCCTACGAGCAGTACTTC	CASSGGAGAYEQYF
-	TRBV7-7	TRBJ2-7	-	TGTGCCAGCAGCTTAACCCCCACAGGTTACGAGCAGTACTTC	CASSLTPTGYEQYF
once	TRBV30	TRBJ1-2	-	TGTGCCTGGAGTAATGAGGCCTATGGCTACACCTTC	CAWSNEAYGYTF
-	TRBV7-3	TRBJ2-1	TRBD1	TGTGCCAGCAGCCCACAGGGGGGCAATGAGCAGTTCTTC	CASSPQGGNEQFF
few	TRBV7-2	TRBJ1-2	TRBD1	TGTGCCAGCAGCTTAAACAGGGGGCTGAGTGGCTACACCTTC	CASSLNRGLSGYTF
-	TRBV5-1	TRBJ2-3	TRBD1	TGCGCCAGCAGCTCCGGGACAGTCGTAGGAGATACGCAGTATTTT	CASSSGTVVGDTQYF